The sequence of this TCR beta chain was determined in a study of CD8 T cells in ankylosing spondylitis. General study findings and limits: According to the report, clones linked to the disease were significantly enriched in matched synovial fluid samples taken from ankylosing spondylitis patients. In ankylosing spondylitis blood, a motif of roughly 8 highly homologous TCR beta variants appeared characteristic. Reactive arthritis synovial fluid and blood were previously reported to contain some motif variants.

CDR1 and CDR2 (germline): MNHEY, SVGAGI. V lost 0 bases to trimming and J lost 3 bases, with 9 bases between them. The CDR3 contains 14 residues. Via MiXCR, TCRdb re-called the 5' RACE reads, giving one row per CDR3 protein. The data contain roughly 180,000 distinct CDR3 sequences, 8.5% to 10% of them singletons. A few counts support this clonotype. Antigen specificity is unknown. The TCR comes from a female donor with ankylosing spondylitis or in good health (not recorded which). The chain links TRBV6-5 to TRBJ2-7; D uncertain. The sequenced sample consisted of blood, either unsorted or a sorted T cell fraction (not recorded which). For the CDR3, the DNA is TGTGCCAGCAGTTACTCGGGTCATTTCTACGAGCAGTACTTC. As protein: CASSYSGHFYEQYF.